One sample yielded the 13 T cell receptor beta chains listed below, sequenced in a study of blood T cell repertoires in COVID-19 (dated by TCRdb to between 2020 and 2021). Receptor libraries were prepared by the immunoSEQ multiplex PCR assay. What TCRdb holds here is the immuneACCESS table cut down to in-frame rearrangements. Part of the clones is not present; checked against another copy, under half of the missing clones reflect an unresolved V gene, and the others are unexplained. The table for this sample lists a few hundred thousand clones; around 87% of them were counted only once. The ten largest clones capture over 2.5% of the sample. Specimen: peripheral blood. These receptor sequences come from a man in his 60s with acute or convalescent COVID-19.

This clone was detected only once. The chain recombines TRBV7-6 with TRBJ2-1, with 7 bases that match TRBD2. The CDR3 spans 16 residues. Germline V lookup: CDR1 SGHVS, CDR2 FNYEAQ. Losses at the gene ends were 6 bases for V and 0 bases for J; bases not matched to a gene: 8. In DNA form, the CDR3 reads TGTGCCAGCAGTAAACCCGGGGGGAGCTCCTACAATGAGCAGTTCTTC. Protein sequence: CASSKPGGSSYNEQFF.

In its sample, this clone was seen a few times. The chain is built from TRBV7-9 and TRBJ1-4; D may be TRBD1 (5 bases). The CDR3 is made up of 16 amino acids. Germline V gene lookup returns CDR1 SEHNR and CDR2 FQNEAQ (reference sequence). V shed 3 bases and J shed 0 bases, with 11 bases lying between them. The CDR3 DNA sequence: TGTGCCAGCAGCTTGGGGCCCGACCCAACTAATGAAAAACTGTTTTTT. It translates to CASSLGPDPTNEKLFF.

This clone was seen only once. This rearrangement joins TRBV28 to TRBJ1-2; 7 nucleotides match TRBD1. This CDR3 spans 17 amino acids. Germline CDR1 reads MDHEN; CDR2 reads SYDVKM. With 0 bases clipped from V and 8 bases from J, the junction kept 15 bases outside the gene matches. DNA of the CDR3: TGTGCCAGCAGTTTATGGCCCTCGGGACAGTCTAGGGGGGGCTACACCTTC. It encodes CASSLWPSGQSRGGYTF.

The V call is TRBV11-3, the J call TRBJ2-2; D remains ambiguous. The CDR3 spans 15 residues. Germline V CDR1 and CDR2: SGHNT, YENEEA. V lost 0 bases, J lost 2 bases, and 7 bases lay in between. This CDR3 is CASSLDPRNTGELFF. DNA of the CDR3: TGTGCCAGCAGCTTAGATCCCCGTAACACCGGGGAGCTGTTTTTT.

The CDR3 sequence is CASSHRVEQGARGYTF. The CDR3 nucleotides are TGTGCCAGCAGCCATCGGGTAGAACAGGGGGCGAGAGGCTACACCTTC. This sequence joins TRBV7-9 and TRBJ1-2; 9 nucleotides line up with TRBD1. J gave up 8 bases and V 5 bases, and 15 bases lay outside the gene matches. This CDR3 region has 16 residues. The germline CDR1 and CDR2 sequences are SEHNR and FQNEAQ (reference sequence).

The genes are TRBV5-4 and TRBJ2-7, with a tentative D call TRBD1 (8 bases). Germline V lookup: CDR1 SGHNT, CDR2 YYREEE (reference sequence). Trimming took off 3 bases at V and 0 bases at J, with 16 bases between the two ends. This CDR3 region has 16 residues. CDR3 DNA sequence: TGTGCCAGCAGCTCAGGGGGGGACAGGAGCTCCTACGAGCAGTACTTC. It specifies CASSSGGDRSSYEQYF.

In DNA, the CDR3 is TGTGCCAGCAGCTTCGACAGGGTTGGCTACACCTTC. Translating it yields CASSFDRVGYTF. V usage is TRBV5-8 and J usage is TRBJ1-2, with TRBD1 matching 7 bases. With 2 bases clipped from V and 7 bases from J, the junction kept 2 bases outside the gene matches. Per germline, CDR1 SGHTS and CDR2 YDEGEE. The CDR3 is made up of 12 amino acids.

The V and J genes are TRBV5-6 and TRBJ1-4; D possibly corresponds to TRBD1 (5 bases). The germline gives CDR1 SGHDT, CDR2 YYEEEE. The CDR3 consists of 14 residues. Trimming shortened V by 4 bases and J by 8 bases, and 15 bases separated the two germline ends. CDR3 in amino acids: CASSRWGVAEKLFF. The CDR3 region has the DNA TGTGCCAGCAGCAGGTGGGGGGTAGCGGAAAAACTGTTTTTT.

In its sample, this clone was seen a few times. The V and J genes are TRBV18 and TRBJ2-7; no reliable D call. The CDR3 has 14 amino acids. The germline V gene encodes CDR1 KGHSH and CDR2 LQKENI. The V gene lost 0 bases and the J gene lost 3 bases, with 9 bases spanning the gap. The CDR3: CASSPPASVYEQYF. DNA of the CDR3: TGTGCCAGCTCACCACCTGCCAGCGTCTACGAGCAGTACTTC.

This chain links TRBV27 with TRBJ2-7; possibly TRBD2 for D (5 bases). The germline gives CDR1 MNHEY, CDR2 SMNVEV (reference sequence). Between the trimmed V and J ends, which lost 5 bases and 0 bases, there was a span of 20 bases. CDR3 length: 17 amino acids. CDR3 nucleotides: TGTGCCAGCAGTGCAGCGAATCTTCCGGGGAGCTCCTACGAGCAGTACTTC. Its protein is CASSAANLPGSSYEQYF.

The V call is TRBV10-2, the J call TRBJ1-4; D gene unclear. Trimming removed 0 bases at V and 2 bases at J, with 7 bases between. This CDR3 contains 15 residues. Germline-derived CDR1 and CDR2 are WSHSY and SAAADI. CDR3 sequence reads: CASSESPSTNEKLFF. CDR3 bases: TGCGCCAGCAGTGAGTCTCCGTCTACTAATGAAAAACTGTTTTTT.

The chain uses TRBV7-3 and TRBJ2-1; D gene unclear. The CDR3 is 15 residues long. V dropped 3 bases and J dropped 0 bases, with 9 bases sitting between them. CDR1 and CDR2 from the germline V gene are SGHTA and FQGTGA. The CDR3 sequence: CASSFDSSSYNEQFF. Written as DNA, the CDR3 is TGTGCCAGCAGCTTCGACTCGAGCTCCTACAATGAGCAGTTCTTC.

The DNA for the CDR3 is TGTGCCACCAGCAGAGAGGGACAGGCAAGCAATCAGCCCCAGCATTTT. Protein product: CATSREGQASNQPQHF. This chain uses TRBV15 with TRBJ1-5; TRBD1 matches at 8 bases. Unmatched junction bases numbered 2, after V lost 0 bases and J lost 1 base. CDR3 length: 16 amino acids. CDR1 is LNHNV and CDR2 is YYDKDF in the germline V gene (reference sequence). Using reference TRBV15 and TRBJ1-5 for the parts outside the CDR3, the full variable domain is DAMVIQNPRYQVTQFGKPVTLSCSQTLNHNVMYWYQQKSSQAPKLLFHYYDKDFNNEADTPDNFQSRRPNTSFCFLDIRSPGLGDTAMYLCATSREGQASNQPQHFGDGTRLSIL.